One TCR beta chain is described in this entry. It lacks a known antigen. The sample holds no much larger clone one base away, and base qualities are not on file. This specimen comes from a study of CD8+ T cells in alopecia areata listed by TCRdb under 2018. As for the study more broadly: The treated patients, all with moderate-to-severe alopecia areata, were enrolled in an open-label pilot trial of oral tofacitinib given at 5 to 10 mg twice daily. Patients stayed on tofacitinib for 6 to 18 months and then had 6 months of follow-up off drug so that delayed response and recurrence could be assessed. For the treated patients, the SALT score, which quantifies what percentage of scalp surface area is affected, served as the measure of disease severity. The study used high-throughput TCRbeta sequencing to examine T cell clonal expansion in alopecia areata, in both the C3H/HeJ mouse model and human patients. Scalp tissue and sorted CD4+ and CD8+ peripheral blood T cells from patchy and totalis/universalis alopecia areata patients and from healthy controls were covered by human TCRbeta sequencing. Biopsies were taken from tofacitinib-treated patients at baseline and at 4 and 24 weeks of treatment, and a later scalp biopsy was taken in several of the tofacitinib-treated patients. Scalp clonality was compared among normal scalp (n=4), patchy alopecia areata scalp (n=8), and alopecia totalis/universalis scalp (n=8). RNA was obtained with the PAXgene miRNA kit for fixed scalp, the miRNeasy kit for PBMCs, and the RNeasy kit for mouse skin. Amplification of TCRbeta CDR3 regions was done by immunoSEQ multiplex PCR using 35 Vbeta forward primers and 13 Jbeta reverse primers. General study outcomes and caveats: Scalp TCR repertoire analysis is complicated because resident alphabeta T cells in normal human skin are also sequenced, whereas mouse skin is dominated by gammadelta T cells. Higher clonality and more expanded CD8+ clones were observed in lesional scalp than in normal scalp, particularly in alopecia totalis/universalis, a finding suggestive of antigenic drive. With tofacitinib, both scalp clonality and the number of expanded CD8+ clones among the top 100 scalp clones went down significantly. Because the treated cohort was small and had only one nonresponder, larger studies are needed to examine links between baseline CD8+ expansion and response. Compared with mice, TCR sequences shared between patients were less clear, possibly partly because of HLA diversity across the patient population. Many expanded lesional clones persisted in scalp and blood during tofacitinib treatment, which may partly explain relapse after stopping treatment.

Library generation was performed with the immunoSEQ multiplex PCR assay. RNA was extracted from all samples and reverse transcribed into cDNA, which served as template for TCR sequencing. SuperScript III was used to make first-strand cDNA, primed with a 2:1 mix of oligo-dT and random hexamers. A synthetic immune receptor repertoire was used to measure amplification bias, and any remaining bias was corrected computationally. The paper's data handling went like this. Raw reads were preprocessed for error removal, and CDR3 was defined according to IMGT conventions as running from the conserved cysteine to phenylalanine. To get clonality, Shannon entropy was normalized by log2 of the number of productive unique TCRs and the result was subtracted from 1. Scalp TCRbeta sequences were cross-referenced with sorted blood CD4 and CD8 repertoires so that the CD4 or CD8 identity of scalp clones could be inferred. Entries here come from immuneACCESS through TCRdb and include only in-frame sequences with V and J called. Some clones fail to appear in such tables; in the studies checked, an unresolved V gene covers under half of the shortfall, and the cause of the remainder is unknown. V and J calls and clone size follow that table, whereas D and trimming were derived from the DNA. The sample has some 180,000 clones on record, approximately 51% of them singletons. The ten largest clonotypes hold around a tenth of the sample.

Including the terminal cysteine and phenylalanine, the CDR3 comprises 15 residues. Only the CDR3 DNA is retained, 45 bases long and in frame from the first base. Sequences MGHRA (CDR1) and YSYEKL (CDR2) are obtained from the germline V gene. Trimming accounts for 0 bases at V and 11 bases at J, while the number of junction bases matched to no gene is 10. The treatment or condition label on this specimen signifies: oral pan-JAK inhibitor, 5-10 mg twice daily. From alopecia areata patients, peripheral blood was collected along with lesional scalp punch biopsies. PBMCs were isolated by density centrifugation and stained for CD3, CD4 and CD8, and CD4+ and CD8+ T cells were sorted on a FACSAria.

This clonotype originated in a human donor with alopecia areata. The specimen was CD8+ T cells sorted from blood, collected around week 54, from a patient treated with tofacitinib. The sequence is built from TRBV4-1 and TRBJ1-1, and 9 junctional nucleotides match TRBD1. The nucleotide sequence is TGCGCCAGCAGCCAAGACGCTGGACAGGGGATTCGGGCTTTCTTT. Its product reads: CASSQDAGQGIRAFF.